These 28 T cell receptor beta chains were all obtained from the same sample, sequenced in a study of graft-versus-host responses after intestinal transplantation. The antigens these receptors bind are not known. Assay: immunoSEQ multiplex PCR; the TCRdb copy retains only in-frame clones and omits some. The table shows about 120,000 clones, with approximately 92% occurring only once. The sequenced sample was unstimulated CD4+ T cells sorted from spleen or lymph node cells, obtained before intestinal transplant. All receptors derive from a human donor who received an intestinal transplant.

This sequence joins TRBV9 and TRBJ2-4; no firm D call. CDR1 and CDR2 from the germline V gene are SGDLS and YYNGEE. The CDR3 loop spans 16 amino acids. V dropped 0 bases and J dropped 1 base, with 11 bases sitting between them. The CDR3 protein is CASSVGAGWAKNIQYF. The DNA of the CDR3 is TGTGCCAGCAGCGTAGGGGCCGGGTGGGCCAAAAACATTCAGTACTTC.

As concerns this clone: One junction end does not reproduce the germline sequence, and a read error may be involved. Additional DNA sequences in this sample encode the identical CDR3. The chain links TRBV27 to TRBJ1-1, with TRBD1 as a possible D gene (6 bases). The V gene's germline CDR1 is MNHEY and CDR2 SMNVEV (reference sequence). The CDR3 has 15 amino acids. The CDR3 region has the DNA TGCGCCAGCAGTTTATCCGTAGCAGGGGACACTGAAGCTTTCTTT. Translated: CASSLSVAGDTEAFF.

The chain couples TRBV7-9 to TRBJ1-1; D call uncertain. The CDR3 extends over 11 amino acids. Germline loops: CDR1 SEHNR, CDR2 FQNEAQ (reference sequence). V gave up 7 bases and J gave up 11 bases, with 14 bases separating them. The CDR3 loop is CASILVDAAFF. As DNA, the CDR3 is TGTGCCAGCATCCTAGTGGACGCCGCTTTCTTT.

J is TRBJ1-5 and V is TRBV6-7; 7 nucleotides align to TRBD1. TRBV6-7 is filed as an ORF, its function uncertain. The CDR3 is 15 amino acids. Trimming took 7 bases from V and 1 from J; bases not matched to a gene: 7. The chain's CDR3 is CASTLGQKSNQPQHF. In nucleotides, the CDR3 is TGTGCCAGCACCCTGGGACAGAAGAGCAATCAGCCCCAGCATTTT.

V usage is TRBV28 and J usage is TRBJ1-4, with D perhaps TRBD1 (5 bases). CDR1 and CDR2 (germline): MDHEN, SYDVKM. The CDR3 has 15 amino acids. Trimming took 2 bases from V and 7 from J, leaving 14 bases between them. The DNA for the CDR3 is TGTGCCAGCAGTTTAGGGGGGGTGATCTTTGAAAAACTGTTTTTT. This translates into CASSLGGVIFEKLFF.

V and J are TRBV5-1 and TRBJ2-3; D gene unclear. Germline values: CDR1 SGHRS, CDR2 YFSETQ. Trimming took off 4 bases at V and 6 bases at J, with 12 bases between the two ends. CDR3 length: 13 residues. CDR3 amino acids: CASSTAIKDTQYF. Written as DNA, the CDR3 is TGCGCCAGCAGCACCGCGATTAAGGATACGCAGTATTTT.

The chain combines TRBV5-1 with TRBJ1-2; D gene ambiguous. The V gene's germline CDR1 is SGHRS and CDR2 YFSETQ. The CDR3 has 15 residues. Trimming left V 3 bases short and J 5 bases short, with 17 bases between. The CDR3 DNA reads as TGCGCCAGCAGCTCGGGTTCCCCCCTTATTTATGGCTACACCTTC. Protein product: CASSSGSPLIYGYTF.

The chain is built from TRBV28 and TRBJ2-5; 12 bases line up with TRBD2. Trimming took 4 bases from V and 4 from J; bases not matched to a gene: 10. The V gene's germline CDR1 is MDHEN and CDR2 SYDVKM. The CDR3 has 17 residues. CDR3 bases: TGTGCCAGCAGTTCCAACAGACTAGCGGGAGTGGGAGAGACCCAGTACTTC. Its protein product is CASSSNRLAGVGETQYF.

This CDR3 is CASSPRTRGTDTQYF. The CDR3 nucleotides read TGTGCCAGCAGCCCCCGGACTAGGGGCACAGATACGCAGTATTTT. The chain recombines TRBV9 with TRBJ2-3; 7 positions agree with TRBD2. Germline CDR1 SGDLS, CDR2 YYNGEE. This CDR3 has 15 residues. V dropped 4 bases and J dropped 1; count of bases not matched to a gene: 6.

This chain uses TRBV18 with TRBJ2-7, with 8 bases fitting TRBD1. V lost 4 bases to trimming and J lost 5 bases; unmatched junction nucleotides: 10. CDR1 and CDR2 (germline): KGHSH, LQKENI. The CDR3 is made up of 15 amino acids. The DNA of the CDR3 is TGTGCCAGCTCACGCCCGGGACAGGTCCCCAACGAGCAGTACTTC. Protein product: CASSRPGQVPNEQYF.

This clone was seen a single time. This chain connects TRBV11-2 to TRBJ2-1; possibly TRBD2 for D (5 bases). Germline CDR1 is SGHAT and CDR2 is FQNNGV. CDR3 length equals 13 residues. V lost 4 bases to trimming and J lost 9 bases, with 13 bases between them. The CDR3: CASSSPTRGEQFF. In nucleotides, the CDR3 is TGTGCCAGCAGCTCACCAACTAGAGGTGAGCAGTTCTTC.

The J gene is TRBJ1-3, the V gene TRBV5-6; D not certain. V shed 2 bases and J shed 0 bases, with 9 bases lying between them. This CDR3 is built from 15 residues. The germline V gene encodes CDR1 SGHDT and CDR2 YYEEEE. CDR3 loop: CASSFTAYSGNTIYF. In DNA, the CDR3 is TGTGCCAGCAGCTTTACAGCTTACTCTGGAAACACCATATATTTT.

The J gene is TRBJ1-5, the V gene TRBV7-6; no reliable D call. With 1 base removed from V and 7 bases from J, the gap between germline ends came to 17 bases. This CDR3 has 16 amino acids. Germline V lookup: CDR1 SGHVS, CDR2 FNYEAQ. CDR3 loop: CASSLGAGEKRQPQHF. CDR3 nucleotide sequence: TGTGCCAGCAGCTTAGGAGCTGGGGAGAAACGCCAGCCCCAGCATTTT.

The chain recombines TRBV5-1 with TRBJ1-5; D is possibly TRBD1 (6 bases). The CDR3 is made up of 15 amino acids. Germline V lookup: CDR1 SGHRS, CDR2 YFSETQ. The germline V and J ends were trimmed by 4 bases and 2 bases, with 13 bases remaining between them. The CDR3 loop reads CASSPGVLGNQPQHF. The CDR3, as DNA: TGCGCCAGCAGCCCAGGGGTCCTCGGCAATCAGCCCCAGCATTTT.

This sequence joins TRBV30 and TRBJ1-2; D gene unclear. CDR1 and CDR2 (germline): GTSNPN, SVGIG (reference sequence). The CDR3 has 13 residues. Trimming took off 3 bases at V and 3 bases at J, with 11 bases between the two ends. Here the CDR3 DNA reads TGTGCCTGGAGCCCGGGGTTTGACTATGGCTACACCTTC. This translates into CAWSPGFDYGYTF.

CDR3 coding DNA: TGTGCCAGCAGCTTAAGGGGAACTGAAGCTTTCTTT. The encoded protein is CASSLRGTEAFF. This chain links TRBV7-9 with TRBJ1-1; TRBD1 might be the D (5 bases). Germline CDR1 and CDR2: SEHNR and FQNEAQ (reference sequence). The CDR3 extends over 12 amino acids. V lost 2 bases, J lost 5 bases, and 6 bases lay in between.

The chain has TRBV29-1 and TRBJ1-1, with 9 bases matching TRBD1. Germline V CDR1 and CDR2: SQVTM, ANQGSEA. This CDR3 comprises 13 residues. The CDR3 region is CSARTGAGTEAFF. As DNA, the CDR3 is TGCAGTGCCCGGACAGGGGCGGGCACTGAAGCTTTCTTT. The full variable domain, with the rest looked up from reference TRBV29-1 and TRBJ1-1, is SAVISQKPSRDICQRGTSLTIQCQVDSQVTMMFWYRQQPGQSLTLIATANQGSEATYESGFVIDKFPISRPNLTFSTLTVSNMSPEDSSIYLCSARTGAGTEAFFGQGTRLTVV.

The rearrangement links TRBV5-6 to TRBJ2-3; 11 bases line up with TRBD2. Germline V gene data show CDR1 as SGHDT and CDR2 as YYEEEE. This CDR3 has 18 amino acids. The J segment lost 4 bases and the V segment lost 0 bases, leaving 10 bases of the junction unmatched. The DNA of the CDR3 is TGTGCCAGCAGCTTGGCCACTTCGGGTAGCGGGAGGGCAGATACGCAGTATTTT. This codes for CASSLATSGSGRADTQYF.

The rearrangement uses TRBV23-1 and TRBJ2-7; D is tentatively TRBD1 or TRBD2 (5 bases each). TRBV23-1 is treated as an ORF (open reading frame) with a function not yet certain. Trimming cost V 3 bases and J 2 bases, with 11 bases left between them. The CDR3 has 14 amino acids. CDR3: CASSHRVRAYEQYF. In DNA, the CDR3 is TGCGCCAGCAGTCACAGGGTGAGGGCCTACGAGCAGTACTTC.

This clone was seen a single time. V and J are TRBV30 and TRBJ1-2, with D uncertain. The V end was cut by 2 bases, the J end by 6 bases, with 25 bases between. The CDR3 runs to 17 residues. Per germline, CDR1 GTSNPN and CDR2 SVGIG (reference sequence). The CDR3 is CAWSIFGEPSPSDGYTF. CDR3 coding DNA: TGTGCCTGGAGTATTTTTGGAGAGCCATCCCCTTCGGATGGCTACACCTTC.

CDR3 loop: CASSPAGTGVTDTQYF. CDR3 nucleotide sequence: TGTGCCAGCTCACCAGCCGGGACAGGGGTCACAGATACGCAGTATTTT. This chain joins TRBV18 and TRBJ2-3; 10 bases fit TRBD1. The CDR3 is made up of 16 amino acids. V shed 2 bases, J shed 2 bases, and the junction held 4 bases outside the gene matches. The germline V gene has CDR1 KGHSH and CDR2 LQKENI.

The chain is built from TRBV5-4 and TRBJ2-5; tentatively, D is TRBD2 (7 bases). CDR3 size: 15 residues. V gave up 1 base and J gave up 5 bases, with 15 bases separating them. Germline V lookup: CDR1 SGHNT, CDR2 YYREEE (reference sequence). For the CDR3, the DNA is TGTGCCAGCAGCTTGTTTGCGGCGGGGGCGGAGACCCAGTACTTC. Amino acid sequence: CASSLFAAGAETQYF.

This chain joins TRBV7-6 and TRBJ2-3; 9 bases map to TRBD1. Trimming cost V 3 bases and J 7 bases; bases outside gene matches: 14. This CDR3 has 17 residues. Germline lookup yields CDR1 SGHVS and CDR2 FNYEAQ. Here the CDR3 reads CASSFIRSTGTGNTQYF. The CDR3 nucleotides read TGTGCCAGCAGCTTCATCCGATCAACCGGGACAGGGAATACGCAGTATTTT.

This chain connects TRBV7-9 to TRBJ1-1; D not certain. The ends were cut back, 5 bases at V and 10 bases at J, with 11 bases in the middle. CDR1 and CDR2 from the germline V gene are SEHNR and FQNEAQ (reference sequence). The CDR3 covers 11 residues. In DNA form, the CDR3 reads TGTGCCAGCAGCCCAGACGCCGGAGCTTTCTTT. This gives the protein CASSPDAGAFF.

DNA for the CDR3: TGTGCCAGCAGCCCCCCGCCACGGAACTCTAAAGTCAATCAGCCCCAGCATTTT. Translating it yields CASSPPPRNSKVNQPQHF. The J gene is TRBJ1-5, the V gene TRBV5-8, with unresolved D. The V end lost 4 bases, the J end lost 3 bases, and 23 bases lay between the germline ends. Germline values: CDR1 SGHTS, CDR2 YDEGEE. This CDR3 has 18 amino acids.

The rearrangement links TRBV27 to TRBJ1-5; D ambiguous. The CDR3 has 15 amino acids. Looked up from germline, CDR1 is MNHEY and CDR2 is SMNVEV (reference sequence). Deletions cut 2 bases from V and 3 bases from J, with 11 bases between. CDR3 in DNA: TGTGCCAGCAGTTTAGACCCAGGCCACAATCAGCCCCAGCATTTT. This translates into CASSLDPGHNQPQHF.

The chain joins TRBV28 to TRBJ2-7; 12 bases match TRBD2. Germline-derived CDR1 and CDR2 are MDHEN and SYDVKM. V shed 6 bases, J shed 7 bases, and the junction held 4 bases outside the gene matches. This CDR3 has 13 amino acids. For the CDR3, the DNA is TGTGCCAGCAGACTAGCGGGAGGTGAAGAGCAGTACTTC. As protein: CASRLAGGEEQYF.

This chain uses TRBV16 with TRBJ1-5; the match to TRBD1 covers 8 bases. Trimming at V came to 0 bases and at J to 1 base, leaving 5 bases not matched to a gene. CDR3 length equals 17 residues. CDR1 KGHSY and CDR2 FQNENV come from the germline V gene. CDR3 in amino acids: CASSQSGQGRSNQPQHF. The DNA of the CDR3 is TGTGCCAGCAGCCAATCTGGACAGGGCCGGAGCAATCAGCCCCAGCATTTT.